This T cell receptor beta chain derives from a study of blood T cells in healthy people across ages. Every sample had a minimum of 6.5 million PBMCs isolated. Study-wide points: In the absence of known donor CMV status, changes in expanded clonotypes were possibly confounded. TCR beta diversity, measured per million T cells, fell in a roughly linear way with age.

This clonotype has only a few counts. Its specificity is unknown. Alongside a J-beta primer mix, a sample-barcoded 5' primer served in a second PCR lasting roughly 6 to 11 cycles. Individual samples furnished no less than 3 million CDR3-containing paired-end reads apiece. TCRdb used MiXCR to reprocess the 5' RACE reads, holding one entry per CDR3 protein. Of 650,000 to 1,000,000 distinct CDR3 sequences listed, 35% to 40% are singletons. The sample taken for sequencing was blood. The sequence derives from a man between 18 and 35 years old in good health.

The CDR3 protein is CSARVDRGQFEQYF. CDR3 coding DNA: TGCAGTGCTAGGGTGGACAGGGGGCAGTTTGAGCAGTACTTC. The rearrangement joins TRBV20-1 to TRBJ2-7; 11 bases map to TRBD1. V dropped 3 bases and J dropped 7; count of bases not matched to a gene: 8. CDR1 DFQATT and CDR2 SNEGSKA come from the germline V gene (reference sequence). CDR3 length: 14 amino acids.